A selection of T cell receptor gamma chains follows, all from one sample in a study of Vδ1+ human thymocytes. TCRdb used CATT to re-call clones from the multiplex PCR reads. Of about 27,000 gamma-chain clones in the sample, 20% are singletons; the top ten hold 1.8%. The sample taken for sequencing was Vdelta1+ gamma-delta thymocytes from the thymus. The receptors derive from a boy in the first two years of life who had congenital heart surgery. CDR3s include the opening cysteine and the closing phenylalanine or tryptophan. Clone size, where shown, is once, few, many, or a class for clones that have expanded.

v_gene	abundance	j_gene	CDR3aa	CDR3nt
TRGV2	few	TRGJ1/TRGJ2	CATWDGRRYKKLF	TGTGCCACCTGGGACGGGCGAAGGTATAAGAAACTCTTT
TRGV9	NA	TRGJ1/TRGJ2	CALWEVQLDWKLF	TGTGCCTTGTGGGAGGTGCAATTGGATTGGAAACTCTTT
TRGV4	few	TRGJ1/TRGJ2	CATWDGPSGEKLF	TGTGCCACCTGGGATGGGCCTTCTGGTGAGAAACTCTTT
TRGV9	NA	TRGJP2	CALWDRGDWIKTF	TGTGCCTTGTGGGATAGGGGTGATTGGATCAAGACGTTT
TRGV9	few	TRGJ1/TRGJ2	CALWEVGDYKKLF	TGTGCCTTGTGGGAGGTGGGTGATTATAAGAAACTCTTT
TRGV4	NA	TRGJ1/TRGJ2	CATWDVDYKKLF	TGTGCCACCTGGGATGTTGATTATAAGAAACTCTTT
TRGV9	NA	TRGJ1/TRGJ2	CALWEVPFPFYYKKLF	TGTGCCTTGTGGGAGGTGCCCTTTCCTTTTTATTATAAGAAACTCTTT
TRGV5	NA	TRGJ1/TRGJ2	CATWDRPLEKLF	TGTGCCACCTGGGACAGGCCACTTGAGAAACTCTTT
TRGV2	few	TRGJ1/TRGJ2	CAPPIDYKKLF	TGTGCCCCTCCGATAGATTATAAGAAACTCTTT
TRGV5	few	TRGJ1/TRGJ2	CATWGEDEYKKLF	TGTGCCACCTGGGGGGAGGACGAGTATAAGAAACTCTTT
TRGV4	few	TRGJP	CATWDRELGKKIKVF	TGTGCCACCTGGGATCGGGAGTTGGGCAAAAAAATCAAGGTATTT
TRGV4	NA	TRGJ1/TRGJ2	CATWDGRGYYKKLF	TGTGCCACCTGGGATGGCCGAGGATATTATAAGAAACTCTTT
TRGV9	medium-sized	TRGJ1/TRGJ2	CALWEVSKKLF	TGTGCCTTGTGGGAGGTATCTAAGAAACTCTTT
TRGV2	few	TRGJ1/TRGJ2	CAPFNYKKLF	TGTGCCCCCTTTAATTATAAGAAACTCTTT
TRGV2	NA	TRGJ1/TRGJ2	CATWDGPRAGKLF	TGTGCCACCTGGGACGGGCCTCGGGCGGGGAAACTCTTT
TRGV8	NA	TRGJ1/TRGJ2	CATWDRPTYYKKLF	TGTGCCACCTGGGATAGGCCCACTTATTATAAGAAACTCTTT
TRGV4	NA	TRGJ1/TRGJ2	CATWDGRRYKKLF	TGTGCCACCTGGGACGGGCGTAGGTATAAGAAACTCTTT
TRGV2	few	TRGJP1	CATWDGLGWFKIF	TGTGCCACCTGGGACGGGCTCGGTTGGTTCAAGATATTT
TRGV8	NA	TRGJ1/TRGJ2	CATWDSQRGLF	TGTGCCACCTGGGACTCGCAAAGAGGGCTCTTT
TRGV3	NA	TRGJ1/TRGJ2	CATWDRPPFYKKLF	TGTGCCACCTGGGACAGGCCTCCCTTTTATAAGAAACTCTTT
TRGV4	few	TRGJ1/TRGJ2	CATWDGLFYYKKLF	TGTGCCACCTGGGATGGGCTTTTTTATTATAAGAAACTCTTT
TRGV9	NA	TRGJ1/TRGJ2	CALWEVAQIYKKLF	TGTGCCTTGTGGGAGGTCGCCCAAATATATAAGAAACTCTTT
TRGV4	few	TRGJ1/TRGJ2	CAAWDGLMKLF	TGTGCCGCCTGGGACGGGCTGATGAAACTCTTT
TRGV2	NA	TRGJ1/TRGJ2	CATWDGVLRYKKLF	TGTGCCACCTGGGACGGGGTTTTAAGATATAAGAAACTCTTT
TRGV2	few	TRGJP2	CATWDYKGSDWIKTF	TGTGCCACCTGGGATTATAAGGGGAGTGATTGGATCAAGACGTTT
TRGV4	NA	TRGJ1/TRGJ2	CATWDAVGVLF	TGTGCCACCTGGGACGCCGTCGGGGTCCTCTTT
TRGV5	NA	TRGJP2	CATWEDSSSDWIKTF	TGTGCCACCTGGGAAGACTCTAGTAGTGATTGGATCAAGACGTTT
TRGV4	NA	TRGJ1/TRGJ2	CATWDGFLNYYKKLF	TGTGCCACCTGGGATGGGTTTTTGAATTATTATAAGAAACTCTTT
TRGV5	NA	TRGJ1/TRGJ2	CATRDKNYKKLF	TGTGCCACCCGGGACAAGAATTATAAGAAACTCTTT
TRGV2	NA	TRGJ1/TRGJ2	CATWDGNWYYKKLF	TGTGCCACCTGGGACGGTAATTGGTATTATAAGAAACTCTTT
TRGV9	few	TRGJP	CALWEPKELGKKIKVF	TGTGCCTTGTGGGAGCCCAAAGAGTTGGGCAAAAAAATCAAGGTATTT
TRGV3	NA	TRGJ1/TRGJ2	CATWDRCKKLF	TGTGCCACCTGGGACAGGTGTAAGAAACTCTTT
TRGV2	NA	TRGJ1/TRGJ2	CATWDVPAWQKLF	TGTGCCACCTGGGATGTACCGGCTTGGCAGAAACTCTTT
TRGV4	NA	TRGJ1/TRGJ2	CATWDGRWFYKKLF	TGTGCCACCTGGGATGGGCGGTGGTTTTATAAGAAACTCTTT
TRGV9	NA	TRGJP	CALQELGKKIKVF	TGTGCCCTTCAAGAGTTGGGCAAAAAAATCAAGGTATTT
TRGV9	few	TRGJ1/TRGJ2	CTLWEWYEKLF	TGTACCTTGTGGGAGTGGTACGAGAAACTCTTT
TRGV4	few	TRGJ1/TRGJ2	CATWVELGKLF	TGTGCCACCTGGGTTGAATTGGGGAAACTCTTT
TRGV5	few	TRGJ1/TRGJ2	CATWDSADKKLF	TGTGCCACCTGGGACAGTGCCGATAAGAAACTCTTT
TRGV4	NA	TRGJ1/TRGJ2	CATWDQHYKKLF	TGTGCCACCTGGGATCAACATTATAAGAAACTCTTT
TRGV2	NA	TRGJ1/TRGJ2	CATWHEGFYYKKLF	TGTGCCACCTGGCATGAGGGGTTTTATTATAAGAAACTCTTT
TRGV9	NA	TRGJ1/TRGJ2	CALWEPPYYKKLF	TGTGCCTTGTGGGAGCCCCCTTATTATAAGAAACTCTTT
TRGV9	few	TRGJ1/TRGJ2	CALWEVTFGKKLF	TGTGCCTTGTGGGAGGTGACCTTTGGTAAGAAACTCTTT
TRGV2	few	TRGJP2	CATWASRIKTF	TGTGCCACCTGGGCCTCACGGATCAAGACGTTT
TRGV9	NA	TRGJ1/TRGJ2	CALDYKKLF	TGTGCCTTGGATTATAAGAAACTCTTT
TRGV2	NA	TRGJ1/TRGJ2	CATWAQPYYKKLF	TGTGCCACCTGGGCCCAACCGTATTATAAGAAACTCTTT
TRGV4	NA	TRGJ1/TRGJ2	CATWFGPPSYKKLF	TGTGCCACCTGGTTTGGCCCCCCTTCGTATAAGAAACTCTTT
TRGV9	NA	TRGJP	CALWEVQGMGKKIKVF	TGTGCCTTGTGGGAGGTGCAAGGAATGGGCAAAAAAATCAAGGTATTT
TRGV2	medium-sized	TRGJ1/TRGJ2	CATWVYYKKLF	TGTGCCACCTGGGTCTATTATAAGAAACTCTTT
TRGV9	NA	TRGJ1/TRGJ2	CALWVGYKKLF	TGTGCCTTGTGGGTGGGTTATAAGAAACTCTTT
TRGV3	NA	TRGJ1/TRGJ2	CATWDGWNYYKKLF	TGTGCCACCTGGGACGGATGGAATTATTATAAGAAACTCTTT
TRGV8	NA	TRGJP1	CATWDRSLPPGFKIF	TGTGCCACCTGGGATAGGTCCCTCCCTCCGGGGTTCAAGATATTT
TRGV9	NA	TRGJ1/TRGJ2	CALWEVEPPYYKKLF	TGTGCCTTGTGGGAGGTGGAACCCCCTTATTATAAGAAACTCTTT
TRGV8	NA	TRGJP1	CATWVEYTTGWFKIF	TGTGCCACCTGGGTTGAGTATACCACTGGTTGGTTCAAGATATTT
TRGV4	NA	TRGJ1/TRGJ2	CATWDGRGYYKKLF	TGTGCCACCTGGGACGGGAGAGGTTATTATAAGAAACTCTTT
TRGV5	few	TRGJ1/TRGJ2	CATWDKTRYYKKLF	TGTGCCACCTGGGACAAGACACGTTATTATAAGAAACTCTTT
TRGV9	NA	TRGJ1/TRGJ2	CALWEVVDYYKKLF	TGTGCCTTGTGGGAGGTTGTCGATTATTATAAGAAACTCTTT
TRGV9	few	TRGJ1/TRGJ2	CALWEGTNYYKKLF	TGTGCCTTGTGGGAGGGAACGAATTATTATAAGAAACTCTTT
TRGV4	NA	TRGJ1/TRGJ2	CATWDGVDKKLF	TGTGCCACCTGGGATGGCGTGGATAAGAAACTCTTT
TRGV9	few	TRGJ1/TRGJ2	CALWEVQGNKKLF	TGTGCCTTGTGGGAGGTGCAAGGGAATAAGAAACTCTTT
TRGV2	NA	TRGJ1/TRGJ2	CATWDGPGSYYKKLF	TGTGCCACCTGGGACGGGCCGGGATCTTATTATAAGAAACTCTTT